These 26 T cell receptor beta chains were all obtained from the same sample, sequenced in a study of T cells after yellow fever vaccination. TCRdb reprocessed the 5' RACE reads via MiXCR and lists one record per CDR3 protein. The sample gives hundreds of thousands of distinct CDR3 sequences, more than 9% of which show up once; 18% is in the top ten. The material sequenced was PBMCs, taken on the day of the first yellow fever vaccination. These receptors were collected from a young man who received the YFV17D yellow fever vaccine.

This sequence joins TRBV5-1 and TRBJ1-1; unclear D gene. Germline V gene lookup returns CDR1 SGHRS and CDR2 YFSETQ. Between the trimmed V and J ends, which lost 4 bases and 0 bases, there was a span of 7 bases. This CDR3 spans 13 amino acids. CDR3 sequence: CASSNTMNTEAFF. The CDR3 bases are TGCGCCAGCAGCAACACCATGAACACTGAAGCTTTCTTT. The entire variable domain, with the rest obtained from reference TRBV5-1 and TRBJ1-1, is as follows: KAGVTQTPRYLIKTRGQQVTLSCSPISGHRSVSWYQQTPGQGLQFLFEYFSETQRNKGNFPGRFSGRQFSNSRSEMNVSTLELGDSALYLCASSNTMNTEAFFGQGTRLTVV.

The chain uses TRBV7-2 and TRBJ2-1; 7 nucleotides match TRBD2. V was clipped by 4 bases and J by 2 bases; unmatched bases: 8. Germline lookup yields CDR1 SGHTA and CDR2 FQGNSA. This CDR3 is 16 amino acids long. The CDR3 loop reads CASSSKRGQPYNEQFF. The CDR3 nucleotides read TGTGCCAGCAGCTCTAAGCGGGGTCAACCCTACAATGAGCAGTTCTTC.

In this sample, this clonotype turned up a few times. As DNA, the CDR3 is TGCAGTGCTAGAGATCCAGGAGGGGGCAGGACAGATACGCAGTATTTT. This encodes CSARDPGGGRTDTQYF. This chain links TRBV20-1 with TRBJ2-3; the D gene is possibly TRBD1 (7 bases). The V end lost 0 bases, the J end lost 3 bases, and 16 bases lay between the germline ends. From germline, CDR1 is DFQATT and CDR2 SNEGSKA (reference sequence). The CDR3 totals 16 residues.

This chain uses TRBV12-3 or TRBV12-4 with TRBJ2-7, with D hard to call. CDR3 size: 14 residues. The germline V and J ends were trimmed by 2 bases and 4 bases, with 12 bases remaining between them. The CDR3 spells CASSLPGHLYEQYF. In DNA, the CDR3 is TGTGCCAGCAGTTTACCCGGGCACCTGTACGAGCAGTACTTC.

The gene calls are TRBV5-1 and TRBJ1-1; no clear D gene. Per germline, CDR1 SGHRS and CDR2 YFSETQ. This CDR3 spans 13 amino acids. V lost 4 bases and J 6 bases, leaving 13 bases between the germline ends. The CDR3 DNA reads TGCGCCAGCAGCAACCGGGGAGGATCTGAAGCTTTCTTT. This sequence encodes CASSNRGGSEAFF.

The V and J genes are TRBV10-3 and TRBJ2-7; TRBD1 or TRBD2 may be the D gene (6 bases each). Germline V gene lookup returns CDR1 ENHRY and CDR2 SYGVKD. CDR3 size: 14 residues. Trimming shortened V by 4 bases and J by 2 bases, and 12 bases separated the two germline ends. CDR3 DNA sequence: TGTGCCATCAGTGGCCGCGGGGACACCTACGAGCAGTACTTC. Encoded protein: CAISGRGDTYEQYF.

A few counts support this clonotype. The chain joins TRBV12-3 or TRBV12-4 to TRBJ2-1, with 8 bases aligning to TRBD2. This CDR3 has 18 amino acids. The V segment lost 8 bases and the J segment 6 bases; nucleotides outside the gene matches: 21. The CDR3 region has the DNA TGTGCCAGCCCTCCGCGGGGGGCCTTCCCAATTCTGCCCAATGAGCAGTTCTTC. This translates into CASPPRGAFPILPNEQFF.

Regarding this clonotype: The junction departs from germline at one end; a sequencing error may be responsible. V gene TRBV12-3 or TRBV12-4 combines with J gene TRBJ2-3; D not certain. CDR3 length equals 13 residues. CDR3 sequence (DNA): TGTGCCAGCAGTCTCCAGATAGGAGATAGGCAGTATTTT. Protein: CASSLQIGDRQYF.

This chain joins TRBV11-2 and TRBJ2-3; TRBD2 agrees at 8 bases. This CDR3 has 13 residues. In germline, CDR1 is SGHAT, CDR2 FQNNGV. The trim removed 8 bases at V and 9 bases at J, leaving 10 bases unmatched. The CDR3 here is CASLRTGGDTQYF. The CDR3 DNA follows: TGTGCCAGCTTACGAACCGGGGGGGACACGCAGTATTTT.

This clonotype was seen a few times. This rearrangement joins TRBV7-8 to TRBJ2-7, with no clear D. The CDR3 is 15 residues long. With 1 base removed from V and 2 bases from J, the gap between germline ends came to 12 bases. The germline CDR1 and CDR2 sequences are SGHVS and FQNEAQ. This CDR3 is CASSLGAGSTYEQYF. Written as DNA, the CDR3 is TGTGCCAGCAGCTTAGGGGCAGGATCTACCTACGAGCAGTACTTC. The complete variable domain, with remaining parts taken from reference TRBV7-8 and TRBJ2-7, reads GAGVSQSPRYKVAKRGQDVALRCDPISGHVSLFWYQQALGQGPEFLTYFQNEAQLDKSGLPSDRFFAERPEGSVSTLKIQRTQQEDSAVYLCASSLGAGSTYEQYFGPGTRLTVT.

This clonotype was found a few times. The chain employs TRBV29-1 and TRBJ2-1; TRBD2 might be the D (6 bases). Trimming took off 4 bases at V and 0 bases at J, with 13 bases between the two ends. In germline, CDR1 is SQVTM, CDR2 ANQGSEA. This CDR3 comprises 15 residues. CDR3 amino acids: CSVAGTGASYNEQFF. As DNA, the CDR3 is TGCAGCGTTGCTGGGACGGGAGCCTCCTACAATGAGCAGTTCTTC.

This clonotype has only a few counts. The CDR3 here is CASSPTGQEREKLFF. The CDR3 DNA reads TGTGCCAGCAGTCCGACAGGACAGGAACGCGAAAAACTGTTTTTT. This chain connects TRBV28 to TRBJ1-4, with 7 bases matching TRBD1. The junction had 11 bases not matched to a gene; V was cut back by 5 bases and J by 8 bases. Germline lookup yields CDR1 MDHEN and CDR2 SYDVKM. The CDR3 length is 15 residues.

This chain uses TRBV9 with TRBJ1-6; possible D gene TRBD1, 5 bases. Trimming pared 5 bases from V and 7 bases from J, leaving 13 bases between. The CDR3 is 14 amino acids. Germline V lookup: CDR1 SGDLS, CDR2 YYNGEE. DNA for the CDR3: TGTGCCAGCAGTGGGGCTGCCTCCAATTCACCCCTCCACTTT. Encoded protein: CASSGAASNSPLHF.

This clonotype was detected a few times. V gene TRBV24-1 combines with J gene TRBJ2-5; 7 bases fit TRBD1. V shed 7 bases and J 3 bases; nucleotides not matched to a gene: 4. This CDR3 has 13 amino acids. In germline, CDR1 is KGHDR, CDR2 SFDVKD. Here the CDR3 DNA reads TGTGCCACCAGGGGAACAGGGGAAGAGACCCAGTACTTC. Encoded protein: CATRGTGEETQYF.

The genes are TRBV21-1 and TRBJ2-5; the D call of TRBD1 is as the table states it, not checked on the DNA. TRBV21-1 has pseudogene status. The CDR3 runs to 16 residues. CDR3 amino acids: CASSNKAPRGQETQYF. DNA of the CDR3: TGTGCCAGCAGCAACAAAGCCCCCAGGGGCCAAGAGACCCAGTACTTC.

The chain links TRBV7-9 to TRBJ2-1, with TRBD1 identical over 8 bases. The CDR3 totals 14 residues. CDR1 and CDR2 (germline): SEHNR, FQNEAQ (reference sequence). The V segment lost 5 bases and the J segment 1 base; nucleotides outside the gene matches: 1. CDR3 nucleotides: TGTGCCAGCAGCGGACAGGGATCCTACAATGAGCAGTTCTTC. Encoded protein: CASSGQGSYNEQFF.

This chain uses TRBV3-1 with TRBJ1-1; D unresolved. Germline values: CDR1 LGHDT, CDR2 YNNKEL (reference sequence). Trimming removed 1 base at V and 4 bases at J, with 13 bases between. The CDR3 length is 15 residues. CDR3 DNA: TGTGCCAGCAGCCAAGCTGAAGGACTCGGCACTGAAGCTTTCTTT. Its protein is CASSQAEGLGTEAFF.

The chain carries TRBV20-1 and TRBJ2-3, with TRBD1 as a possible D gene (5 bases). Deletions cut 1 base from V and 1 base from J, with 9 bases between. The CDR3 has 14 amino acids. From germline, CDR1 is DFQATT and CDR2 SNEGSKA (reference sequence). The CDR3 reads CSARGGARTDTQYF. The CDR3 nucleotides read TGCAGTGCTAGAGGTGGGGCTCGCACAGATACGCAGTATTTT.

The rearrangement links TRBV4-3 to TRBJ1-5; 7 bases are a match to TRBD1. The CDR3 has 17 residues. CDR1 is LGHNA and CDR2 is YSLEER in the germline V gene. J gave up 5 bases and V 0 bases, and 10 bases lay outside the gene matches. The CDR3 region has the DNA TGCGCCAGCAGCCAAGATTGGGTTCGGCAGGGGGATCAGCCCCAGCATTTT. Translated: CASSQDWVRQGDQPQHF.

Regarding this clonotype: The junction differs from germline at one of its ends, possibly a read error. V and J are TRBV20-1 and TRBJ1-6; TRBD1 agrees at 7 bases. This CDR3 contains 14 residues. In germline, CDR1 is DFQATT, CDR2 SNEGSKA (reference sequence). CDR3 in amino acids: CSTSEGANNSPLHF. The CDR3 DNA is TGCAGTACTAGTGAGGGGGCGAATAATTCACCCCTCCACTTT.

This chain links TRBV3-1 with TRBJ1-1, with D tentatively TRBD1 (6 bases). Germline CDR1 reads LGHDT; CDR2 reads YNNKEL (reference sequence). V was shortened by 5 bases and J by 10 bases, with 17 bases between the two germline ends. The CDR3 is 13 amino acids. CDR3 coding DNA: TGTGCCAGCAGCGAATTCCTTTGGGGGCGAGCTTTCTTT. It codes for CASSEFLWGRAFF.

This chain uses TRBV19 with TRBJ2-1, with D possibly TRBD2 on 5 matching bases. The length of the CDR3 is 16 residues. CDR1 and CDR2 (germline): LNHDA, SQIVND (reference sequence). Trimming cost V 5 bases and J 3 bases, with 17 bases left between them. The CDR3 loop is CASSLQPPGVYNEQFF. CDR3 nucleotide sequence: TGTGCCAGTAGTTTACAGCCCCCCGGGGTCTACAATGAGCAGTTCTTC.

This clonotype has a handful of counts. This chain connects TRBV12-3 or TRBV12-4 to TRBJ1-5; 7 bases match TRBD1. The ends lost 5 bases at V and 7 bases at J; junction bases unmatched: 14. The CDR3 consists of 16 residues. The DNA of the CDR3 is TGTGCCAGCAGTCCGGGACAGACGCTAGGAAGGCAGCCCCAGCATTTT. It encodes CASSPGQTLGRQPQHF.

This clonotype appeared a few times. The gene calls are TRBV7-2 and TRBJ1-1; TRBD1 is a possible D gene (5 bases). Germline CDR1 reads SGHTA; CDR2 reads FQGNSA. Trimming cost V 5 bases and J 4 bases, with 14 bases left between them. The CDR3 covers 14 residues. In DNA, the CDR3 is TGTGCCAGCAGCCCCAGCAATGGGGGCACTGAAGCTTTCTTT. Translated: CASSPSNGGTEAFF.

This clonotype was seen more than once but under ten times. The V gene is TRBV24-1, the J gene TRBJ2-2; unclear D gene. Trimming took off 5 bases at V and 6 bases at J, with 15 bases between the two ends. CDR1 is KGHDR and CDR2 is SFDVKD in the germline V gene. The CDR3 consists of 15 residues. The CDR3 sequence: CATSVAQGLPGELFF. CDR3 bases: TGTGCCACCAGTGTTGCCCAAGGCTTGCCCGGGGAGCTGTTTTTT.

This CDR3 is CASSERVGEEAFF. CDR3 DNA sequence: TGTGCCAGCAGTGAACGGGTTGGGGAGGAAGCTTTCTTT. The chain has TRBV25-1 and TRBJ1-1; no definite D call. The germline gives CDR1 MGHDK, CDR2 SYGVNS. The ends were cut back, 2 bases at V and 8 bases at J, with 12 bases in the middle. CDR3 length equals 13 residues.